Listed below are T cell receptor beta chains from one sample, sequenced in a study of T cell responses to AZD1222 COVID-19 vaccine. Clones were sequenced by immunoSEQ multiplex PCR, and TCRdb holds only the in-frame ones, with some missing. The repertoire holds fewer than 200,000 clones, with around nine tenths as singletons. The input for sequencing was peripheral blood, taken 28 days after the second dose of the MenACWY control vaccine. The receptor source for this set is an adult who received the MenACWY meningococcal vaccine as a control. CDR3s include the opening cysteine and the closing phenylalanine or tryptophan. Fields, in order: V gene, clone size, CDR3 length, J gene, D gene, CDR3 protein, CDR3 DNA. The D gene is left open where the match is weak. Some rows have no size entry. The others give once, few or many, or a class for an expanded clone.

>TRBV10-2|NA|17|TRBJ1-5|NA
CASSATTDGSPNQPQHF
TGCGCCAGCAGCGCGACCACGGATGGTAGCCCCAATCAGCCCCAGCATTTT
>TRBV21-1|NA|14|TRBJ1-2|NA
CASKVGTGSYGYTF
NA
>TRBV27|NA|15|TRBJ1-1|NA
CASSPEAQAYTEAFF
TGTGCCAGCAGCCCAGAGGCACAGGCGTACACTGAAGCTTTCTTT
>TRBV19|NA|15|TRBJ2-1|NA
CASSTTALRSNEQFF
TGTGCCAGTAGTACGACTGCGCTAAGGAGCAATGAGCAGTTCTTC
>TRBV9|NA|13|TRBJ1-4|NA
CASSVDSGEKLFF
TGTGCCAGCAGCGTAGACAGCGGTGAAAAACTGTTTTTT
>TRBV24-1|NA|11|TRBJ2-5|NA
CATGEIETQYF
TGTGCCACCGGAGAGATCGAGACCCAGTACTTC
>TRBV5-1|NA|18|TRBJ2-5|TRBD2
CASSLPLGSGRPQETQYF
TGCGCCAGCAGCTTGCCGCTGGGTAGCGGGAGGCCCCAAGAGACCCAGTACTTC
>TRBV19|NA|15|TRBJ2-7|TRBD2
CASSAAGGASYEQYF
TGTGCCAGTAGTGCAGCGGGAGGGGCCTCCTACGAGCAGTACTTC
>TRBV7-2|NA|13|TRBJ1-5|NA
CASSLVGNQPQHF
TGTGCCAGCAGCTTAGTGGGGAATCAGCCCCAGCATTTT
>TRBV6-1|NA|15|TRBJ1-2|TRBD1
CASSDGQGRHYGYTF
TGTGCCAGCAGTGACGGACAGGGGCGGCACTATGGCTACACCTTC
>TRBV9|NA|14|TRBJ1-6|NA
CASSFRTLNSPLHF
TGTGCCAGCAGCTTCCGGACTCTTAATTCACCCCTCCACTTT
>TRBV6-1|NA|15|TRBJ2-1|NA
CASSEADMSYNEQFF
TGTGCCAGCAGTGAAGCAGACATGAGCTACAATGAGCAGTTCTTC
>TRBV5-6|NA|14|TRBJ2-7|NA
CASSLYVVAYEQYF
TGTGCCAGCAGCTTATACGTCGTTGCCTACGAGCAGTACTTC
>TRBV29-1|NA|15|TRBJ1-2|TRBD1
CSVEVRTGRNYGYTF
TGCAGCGTTGAAGTTAGGACAGGCCGGAACTATGGCTACACCTTC
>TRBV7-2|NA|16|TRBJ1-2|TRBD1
CASSLRAGQGARGYTF
TGTGCCAGCAGCCTAAGGGCGGGACAGGGGGCGCGTGGCTACACCTTC
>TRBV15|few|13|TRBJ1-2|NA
CATSRDKWGGYTF
TGTGCCACCAGCAGAGATAAATGGGGGGGCTACACCTTC
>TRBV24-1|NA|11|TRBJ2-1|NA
CATLYRNEQFF
TGTGCCACCCTCTATAGGAATGAGCAGTTCTTC
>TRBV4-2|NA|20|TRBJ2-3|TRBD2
CASSRSGTSGIKPSTDTQYF
TGTGCCAGCAGCCGATCCGGGACTAGCGGGATAAAGCCTAGCACAGATACGCAGTATTTT
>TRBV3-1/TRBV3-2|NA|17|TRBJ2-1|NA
CASSPETNLGAYNEQFF
TGTGCCAGCAGCCCGGAGACTAACCTCGGGGCGTACAATGAGCAGTTCTTC
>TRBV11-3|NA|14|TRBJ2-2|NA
CASSLASNTGELFF
TGTGCCAGCAGCTTAGCCTCAAACACCGGGGAGCTGTTTTTT
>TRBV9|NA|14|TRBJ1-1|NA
CASSVGFLNTEAFF
TGTGCCAGCAGCGTAGGATTCCTGAACACTGAAGCTTTCTTT
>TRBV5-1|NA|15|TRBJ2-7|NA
CASSNRDHGAIEQYF
TGCGCCAGCAGCAACCGGGACCATGGGGCGATCGAGCAGTACTTC
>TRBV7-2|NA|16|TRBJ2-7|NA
CASSLAGASATYEQYF
TGTGCCAGCAGCTTAGCGGGTGCTAGCGCTACCTACGAGCAGTACTTC
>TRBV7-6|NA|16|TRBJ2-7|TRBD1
CASSLRPTGASYEQYF
TGTGCCAGCAGCTTACGTCCGACAGGGGCCTCCTACGAGCAGTACTTC
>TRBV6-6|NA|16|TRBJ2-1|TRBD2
CASSSRGLADDNEQFF
TGTGCCAGCAGTTCCCGGGGACTAGCGGATGACAATGAGCAGTTCTTC
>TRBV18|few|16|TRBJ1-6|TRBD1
CASSPGTGDTNSPLHF
TGTGCCAGCTCCCCCGGGACAGGGGACACCAATTCACCCCTCCACTTT
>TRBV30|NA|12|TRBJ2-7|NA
CAWSTASYEQYF
TGTGCCTGGAGTACAGCCTCCTACGAGCAGTACTTC
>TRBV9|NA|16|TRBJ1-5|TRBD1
CASSPEDRGINQPQHF
TGTGCCAGCAGCCCCGAGGACAGGGGAATCAATCAGCCCCAGCATTTT
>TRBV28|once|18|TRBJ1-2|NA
CASSLRGDVWKGAYGYTF
TGTGCCAGCAGTTTAAGAGGAGATGTGTGGAAAGGGGCCTATGGCTACACCTTC
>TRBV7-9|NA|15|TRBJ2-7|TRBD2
CASSLVGRGAYEQYF
TGTGCCAGCAGCTTAGTCGGGCGGGGGGCCTACGAGCAGTACTTC
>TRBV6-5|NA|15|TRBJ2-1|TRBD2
CASSYSASGRAEEFF
TGTGCCAGCAGTTACTCGGCTAGCGGGAGGGCCGAGGAGTTCTTC
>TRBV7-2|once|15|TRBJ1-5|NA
CASSLAMGNNQPQHF
TGTGCCAGCAGCTTAGCTATGGGGAACAATCAGCCCCAGCATTTT
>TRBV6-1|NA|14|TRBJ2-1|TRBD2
CASSEAGPGTRGFF
TGTGCCAGCAGTGAAGCGGGCCCCGGGACTAGAGGGTTCTTC
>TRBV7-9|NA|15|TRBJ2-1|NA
CASRSFGSGYNEQFF
TGTGCCAGCAGATCATTCGGGAGCGGGTACAATGAGCAGTTCTTC
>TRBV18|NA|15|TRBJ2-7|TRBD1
CASSHTGGASYEQYF
TGTGCCAGCTCGCATACAGGGGGCGCTTCCTACGAGCAGTACTTC
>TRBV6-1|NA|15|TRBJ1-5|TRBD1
CASSEQGAGNQPQHF
TGTGCCAGCAGTGAACAGGGGGCGGGCAATCAGCCCCAGCATTTT
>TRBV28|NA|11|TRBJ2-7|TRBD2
CASTYAGGAYF
TGTGCCAGCACCTACGCGGGGGGGGCGTACTTC
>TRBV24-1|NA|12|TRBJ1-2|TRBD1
CATSGQGYGYTF
TGTGCCACCAGTGGACAGGGCTATGGCTACACCTTC
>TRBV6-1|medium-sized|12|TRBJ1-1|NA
CASSEQYTEAFF
TGTGCCAGCAGTGAACAGTACACTGAAGCTTTCTTT
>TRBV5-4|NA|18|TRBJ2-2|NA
CASSLAFSDGGYTGELFF
TGTGCCAGCAGCTTGGCCTTTTCGGACGGGGGATACACCGGGGAGCTGTTTTTT
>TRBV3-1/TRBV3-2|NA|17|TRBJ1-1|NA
CASSQDWVSGLNTEAFF
TGTGCCAGCAGCCAAGATTGGGTATCGGGGCTGAACACTGAAGCTTTCTTT
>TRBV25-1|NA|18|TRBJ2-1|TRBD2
CASSEEKREGHPGNEQFF
TGTGCCAGCAGTGAAGAAAAGCGGGAGGGCCATCCGGGGAATGAGCAGTTCTTC
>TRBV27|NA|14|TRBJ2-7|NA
CASSFEGTSYEQYF
TGTGCCAGCAGTTTTGAGGGGACTTCCTACGAGCAGTACTTC
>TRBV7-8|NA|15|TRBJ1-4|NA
CASRMQRLNNEKLFF
TGTGCCAGCAGAATGCAGCGGCTAAATAATGAAAAACTGTTTTTT
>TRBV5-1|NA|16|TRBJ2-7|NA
CASSLGDLGGSYEQYF
TGCGCCAGCAGCCTAGGGGACCTTGGAGGCTCCTACGAGCAGTACTTC
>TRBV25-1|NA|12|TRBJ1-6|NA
CASSNYNSPLHF
TGTGCCAGCAGTAATTATAATTCACCCCTCCACTTT
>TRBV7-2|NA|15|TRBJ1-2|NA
CASSASRQPGGGYTF
TGTGCCAGCAGCGCAAGTCGACAGCCAGGAGGAGGCTACACCTTC
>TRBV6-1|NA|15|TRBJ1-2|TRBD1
CASNLRQGPNYGYTF
TGTGCCAGCAACCTCAGACAGGGCCCTAACTATGGCTACACCTTC
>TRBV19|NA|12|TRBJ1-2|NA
CASGGHIYGYTF
TGTGCCAGTGGGGGACATATCTATGGCTACACCTTC
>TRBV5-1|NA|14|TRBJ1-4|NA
CASSFEGLGEKLFF
TGCGCCAGCAGCTTTGAGGGGCTTGGCGAAAAACTGTTTTTT
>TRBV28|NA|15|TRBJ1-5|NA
CASASWGGSNQPQHF
TGTGCCAGCGCCTCTTGGGGTGGGAGCAATCAGCCCCAGCATTTT
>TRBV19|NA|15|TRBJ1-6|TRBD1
CASRSDRGKNSPLHF
TGTGCCAGTAGGTCGGACAGGGGAAAGAATTCACCCCTCCACTTT
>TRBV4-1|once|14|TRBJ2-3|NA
CASSQPDRTDTQYF
TGCGCCAGCAGCCAACCAGACAGGACAGATACGCAGTATTTT
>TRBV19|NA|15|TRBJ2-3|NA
CASSIVGSSTDTQYF
TGTGCCAGTAGTATTGTGGGGTCCAGCACAGATACGCAGTATTTT